The clone carrying this TCR beta chain was seen ten or more times. The antigen is undetermined. The CDR3 runs 13 residues. Germline lookup yields CDR1 SGHRS and CDR2 YFSETQ. J lost 8 bases, V lost 3 bases, and 5 bases had no gene match. The time point was: patch test 2, 6 weeks after DPC sensitization. The sample's treatment: therapeutic diphenylcyclopropenone sensitization with weekly scalp DPC. TCRdb itself ran the RACE reads through MiXCR, one entry per CDR3 protein. Among more than 60,000 distinct CDR3 sequences listed, 10% were seen once. These data come from a study of human T cells and chemical hapten exposure. Findings and limits, study-wide: Every donor had alopecia, and their immune response may therefore differ from healthy people's.

This sequence was found in a woman aged 45-60 years with alopecia areata. Some clones in this sample may be carry-over from other donors' samples. The material sequenced was whole blood, taken in connection with sensitization to the hapten diphenylcyclopropenone (DPC). The V gene is TRBV5-1, the J gene TRBJ1-3, with 7 bases aligning to TRBD1. The CDR3 region is CASSSGQADTIYF. CDR3 DNA: TGCGCCAGCAGCTCTGGACAGGCCGACACCATATATTTT.